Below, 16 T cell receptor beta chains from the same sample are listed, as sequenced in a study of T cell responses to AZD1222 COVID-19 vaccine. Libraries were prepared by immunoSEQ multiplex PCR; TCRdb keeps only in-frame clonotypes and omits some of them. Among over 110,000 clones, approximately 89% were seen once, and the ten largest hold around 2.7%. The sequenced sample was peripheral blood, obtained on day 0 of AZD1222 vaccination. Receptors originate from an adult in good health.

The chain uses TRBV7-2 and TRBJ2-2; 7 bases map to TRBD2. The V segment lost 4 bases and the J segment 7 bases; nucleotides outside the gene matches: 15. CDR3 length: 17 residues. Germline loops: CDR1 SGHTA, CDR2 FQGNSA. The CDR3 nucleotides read TGTGCCAGCAGCTCTGATTGGGGCGCGGGGGTGAACGGGGAGCTGTTTTTT. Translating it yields CASSSDWGAGVNGELFF. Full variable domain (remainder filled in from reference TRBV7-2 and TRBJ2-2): GAGVSQSPSNKVTEKGKDVELRCDPISGHTALYWYRQSLGQGLEFLIYFQGNSAPDKSGLPSDRFSAERTGGSVSTLTIQRTQQEDSAVYLCASSSDWGAGVNGELFFGEGSRLTVL.

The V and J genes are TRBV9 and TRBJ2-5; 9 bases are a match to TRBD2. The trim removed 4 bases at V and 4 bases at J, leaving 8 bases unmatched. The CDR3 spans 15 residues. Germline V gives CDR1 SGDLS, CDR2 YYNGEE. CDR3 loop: CASSMSGGIGETQYF. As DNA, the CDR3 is TGTGCCAGCAGCATGAGCGGGGGGATAGGAGAGACCCAGTACTTC.

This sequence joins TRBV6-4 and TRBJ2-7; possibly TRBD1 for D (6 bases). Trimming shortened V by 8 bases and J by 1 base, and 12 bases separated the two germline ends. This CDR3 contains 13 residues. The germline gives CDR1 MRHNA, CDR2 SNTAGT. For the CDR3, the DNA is TGTGCCAGCCGACAGGCGCATTCCTACGAGCAGTACTTC. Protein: CASRQAHSYEQYF.

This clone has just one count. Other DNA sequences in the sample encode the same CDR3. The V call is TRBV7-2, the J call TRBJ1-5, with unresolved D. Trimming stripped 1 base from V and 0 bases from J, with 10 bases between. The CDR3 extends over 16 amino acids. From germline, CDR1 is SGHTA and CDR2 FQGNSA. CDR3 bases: TGTGCCAGCAGCTTAGTCCCAGGTTATAGCAATCAGCCCCAGCATTTT. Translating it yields CASSLVPGYSNQPQHF.

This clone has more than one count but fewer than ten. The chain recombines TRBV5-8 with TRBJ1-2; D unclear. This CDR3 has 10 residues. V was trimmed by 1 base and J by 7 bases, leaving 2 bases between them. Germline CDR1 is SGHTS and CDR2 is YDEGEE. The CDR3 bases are TGTGCCAGCAGCTTGTTTGGCTACACCTTC. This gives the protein CASSLFGYTF.

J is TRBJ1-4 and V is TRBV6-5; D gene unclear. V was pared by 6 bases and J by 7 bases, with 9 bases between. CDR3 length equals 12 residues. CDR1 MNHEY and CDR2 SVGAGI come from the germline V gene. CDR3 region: CASRGDVEKLFF. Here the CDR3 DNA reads TGTGCCAGCAGGGGTGACGTTGAAAAACTGTTTTTT.

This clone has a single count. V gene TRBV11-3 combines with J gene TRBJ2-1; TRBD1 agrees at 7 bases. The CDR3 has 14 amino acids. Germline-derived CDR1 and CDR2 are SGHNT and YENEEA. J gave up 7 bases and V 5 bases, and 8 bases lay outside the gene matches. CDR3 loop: CASSQGDSRNEQFF. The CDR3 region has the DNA TGTGCCAGCAGCCAAGGGGACAGTAGGAATGAGCAGTTCTTC.

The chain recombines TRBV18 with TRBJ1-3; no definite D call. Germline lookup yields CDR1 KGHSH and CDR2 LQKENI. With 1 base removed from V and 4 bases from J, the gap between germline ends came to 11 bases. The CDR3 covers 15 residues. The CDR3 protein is CASSPQFKGGNTIYF. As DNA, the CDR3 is TGTGCCAGCTCACCACAGTTTAAAGGAGGAAACACCATATATTTT.

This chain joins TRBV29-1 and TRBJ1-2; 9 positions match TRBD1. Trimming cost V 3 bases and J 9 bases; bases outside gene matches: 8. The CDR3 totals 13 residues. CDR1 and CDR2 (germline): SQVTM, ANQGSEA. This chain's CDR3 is CSVEGGDRDSYTF. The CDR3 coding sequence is TGCAGCGTTGAGGGGGGGGACAGGGATAGCTACACCTTC.

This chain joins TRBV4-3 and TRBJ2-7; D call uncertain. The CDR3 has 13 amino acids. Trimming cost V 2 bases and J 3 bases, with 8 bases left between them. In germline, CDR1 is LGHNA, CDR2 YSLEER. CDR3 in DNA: TGCGCCAGCAGCCAACAAGTGTACTACGAGCAGTACTTC. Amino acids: CASSQQVYYEQYF.

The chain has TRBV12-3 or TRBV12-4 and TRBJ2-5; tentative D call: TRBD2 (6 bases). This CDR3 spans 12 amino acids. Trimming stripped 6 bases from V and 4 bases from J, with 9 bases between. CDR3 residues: CASSPGGETQYF. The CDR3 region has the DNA TGTGCCAGCAGCCCCGGGGGAGAGACCCAGTACTTC.

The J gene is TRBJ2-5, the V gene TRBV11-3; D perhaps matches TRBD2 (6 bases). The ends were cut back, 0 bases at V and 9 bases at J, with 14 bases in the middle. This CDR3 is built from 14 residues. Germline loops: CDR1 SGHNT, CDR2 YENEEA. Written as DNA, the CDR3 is TGTGCCAGCAGCTTAGATCAGGAGGGAAGGGCCCAGTACTTC. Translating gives CASSLDQEGRAQYF.

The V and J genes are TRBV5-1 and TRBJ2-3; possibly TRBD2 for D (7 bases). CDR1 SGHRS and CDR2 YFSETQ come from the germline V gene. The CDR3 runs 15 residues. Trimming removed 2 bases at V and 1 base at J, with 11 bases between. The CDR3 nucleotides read TGCGCCAGCAGCTTCAGGGAGGGGGGCACAGATACGCAGTATTTT. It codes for CASSFREGGTDTQYF.

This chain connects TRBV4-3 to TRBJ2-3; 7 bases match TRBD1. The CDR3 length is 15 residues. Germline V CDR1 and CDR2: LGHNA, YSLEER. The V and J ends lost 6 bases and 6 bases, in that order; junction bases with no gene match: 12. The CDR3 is CASSVRTGSGDTQYF. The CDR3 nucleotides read TGCGCCAGCAGTGTTAGGACAGGTTCTGGGGATACGCAGTATTTT.

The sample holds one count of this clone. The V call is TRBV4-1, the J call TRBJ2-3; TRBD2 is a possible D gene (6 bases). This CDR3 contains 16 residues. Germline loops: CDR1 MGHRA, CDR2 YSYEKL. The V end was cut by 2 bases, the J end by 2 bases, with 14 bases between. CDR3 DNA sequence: TGCGCCAGCAGCCAACAGGGCGGGACGTTCACAGATACGCAGTATTTT. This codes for CASSQQGGTFTDTQYF.

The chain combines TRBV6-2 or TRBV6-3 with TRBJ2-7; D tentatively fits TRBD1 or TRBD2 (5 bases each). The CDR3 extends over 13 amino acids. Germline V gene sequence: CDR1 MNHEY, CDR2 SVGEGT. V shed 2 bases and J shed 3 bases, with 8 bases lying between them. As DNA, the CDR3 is TGTGCCAGCAGTTACGGGGCGGGCTACGAGCAGTACTTC. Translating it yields CASSYGAGYEQYF.